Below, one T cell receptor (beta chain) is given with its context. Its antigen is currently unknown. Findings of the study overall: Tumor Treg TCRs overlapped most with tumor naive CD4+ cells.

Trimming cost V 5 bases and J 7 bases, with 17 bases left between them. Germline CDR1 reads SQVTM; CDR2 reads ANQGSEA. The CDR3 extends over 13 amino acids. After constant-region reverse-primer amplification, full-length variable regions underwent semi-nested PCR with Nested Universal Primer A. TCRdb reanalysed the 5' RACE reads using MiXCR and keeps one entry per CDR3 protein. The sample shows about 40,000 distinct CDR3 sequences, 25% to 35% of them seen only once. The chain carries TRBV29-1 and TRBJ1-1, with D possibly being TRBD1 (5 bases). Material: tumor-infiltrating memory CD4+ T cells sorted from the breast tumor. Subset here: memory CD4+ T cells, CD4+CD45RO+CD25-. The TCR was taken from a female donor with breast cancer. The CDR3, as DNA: TGCAGCGTTACCCAGGGCCAGGGACGTGAAGCTTTCTTT. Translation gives CSVTQGQGREAFF.